This TCR beta chain was obtained from a study of early T cells in non-severe SARS-CoV-2 infection. V was pared by 0 bases and J by 4 bases, with 16 bases between. Germline assignment: CDR1 SGHRS and CDR2 YFSETQ. The CDR3 contains 16 residues. In TCRdb, the 5' RACE reads were re-called with MiXCR into one record per CDR3 protein. This table holds 75,000 to 95,000 distinct CDR3 sequences, about 15% found once. The chain uses TRBV5-1 and TRBJ1-1, with D perhaps TRBD1 (5 bases). This specimen was whole blood, taken at baseline. This sequence originates from an adult who was a healthcare worker with PCR-confirmed SARS-CoV-2 infection or an uninfected control (not recorded which). In DNA, the CDR3 is TGCGCCAGCAGCTTGGAGGCAGGGATAGGGAGCACTGAAGCTTTCTTT. It specifies CASSLEAGIGSTEAFF.